This T cell receptor beta chain was recorded in a study of blood T cell repertoires in COVID-19. At the level of the study: T cells, B-cell-depleted T cells, or PBMCs supplied cDNA or gDNA.

Produced via immunoSEQ multiplex PCR; TCRdb's table is partial and in-frame only. The sample holds roughly 150,000 clones, around four fifths seen once. Trimming cost V 3 bases and J 4 bases; bases outside gene matches: 2. Germline lookup yields CDR1 SGDLS and CDR2 YYNGEE. This CDR3 region has 14 residues. This TCR came from a woman aged 80 or over with COVID-19, enrolled during active disease. The chain joins TRBV9 to TRBJ2-7; 12 nucleotides align to TRBD1. Material: peripheral blood. The CDR3 reads CASSEGQGAYEQYF. As DNA, the CDR3 is TGTGCCAGCAGCGAGGGACAGGGGGCATACGAGCAGTACTTC.